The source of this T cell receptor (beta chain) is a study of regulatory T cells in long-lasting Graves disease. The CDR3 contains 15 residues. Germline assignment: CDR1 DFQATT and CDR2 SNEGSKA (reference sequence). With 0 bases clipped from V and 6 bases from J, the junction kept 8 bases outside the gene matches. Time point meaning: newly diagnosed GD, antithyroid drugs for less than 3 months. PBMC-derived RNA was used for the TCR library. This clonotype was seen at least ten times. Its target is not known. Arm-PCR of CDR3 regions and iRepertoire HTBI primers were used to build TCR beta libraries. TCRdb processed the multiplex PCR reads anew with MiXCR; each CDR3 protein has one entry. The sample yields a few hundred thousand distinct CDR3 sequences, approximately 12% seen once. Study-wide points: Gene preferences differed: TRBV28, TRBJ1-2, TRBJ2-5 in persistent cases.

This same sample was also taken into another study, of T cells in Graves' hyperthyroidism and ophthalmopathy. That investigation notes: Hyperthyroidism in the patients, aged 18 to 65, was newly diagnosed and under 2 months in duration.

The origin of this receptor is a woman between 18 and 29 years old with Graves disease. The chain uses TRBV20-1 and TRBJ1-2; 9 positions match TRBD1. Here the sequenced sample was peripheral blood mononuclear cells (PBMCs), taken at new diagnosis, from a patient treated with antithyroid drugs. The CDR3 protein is CSAREWDRVGDGYTF. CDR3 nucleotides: TGCAGTGCTAGAGAATGGGACAGGGTGGGGGATGGCTACACCTTC.